This T cell receptor beta chain was retrieved from a study of blood T cell repertoires in COVID-19. About the study: Collection of acute and convalescent COVID-19 samples took place in the United States, Italy and Spain.

Under the authors' procedure: The authors estimated nucleated cell counts from reference gene primer amplification. Profiled with immunoSEQ multiplex PCR; TCRdb holds only in-frame clones, not every one. That table furnishes V, J and clone size, whereas the DNA furnished D and trimming. The sample includes fewer than 120,000 clones, roughly 87% of them seen just once. The CDR3 contains 15 residues. From germline, CDR1 is SGHNT and CDR2 YYREEE (reference sequence). The trim removed 0 bases at V and 4 bases at J, leaving 3 bases unmatched. This clonotype was obtained from a human donor in a cohort sampled during active COVID-19. The sample consisted of peripheral blood. The chain joins TRBV5-4 to TRBJ2-3; 9 bases line up with TRBD1. The CDR3 reads CASSLGGQGADTQYF. CDR3 DNA sequence: TGTGCCAGCAGCTTGGGGGGACAGGGAGCAGATACGCAGTATTTT.